Included here is one T cell receptor beta chain sequence, with context. The data are from a study of T cell repertoires in aging, cancer and after chemotherapy. The germline V and J ends were trimmed by 3 bases and 6 bases, with 6 bases remaining between them. CDR3 size: 12 residues. The germline V gene encodes CDR1 LNHDA and CDR2 SQIVND (reference sequence). TCR beta rearrangements were amplified from peripheral blood genomic DNA. Rearranged V-D-J TRB sequences were amplified with a mixed TRB-A/B primer pool. Via MiXCR, TCRdb re-called the multiplex PCR reads, giving one row per CDR3 protein. There are fewer than 20,000 distinct CDR3 sequences in the sample; 45% to 55% occur only once, and 10% to 13% lies in the top ten.

The material sequenced was blood. The V call is TRBV19, the J call TRBJ1-5; no firm D call. The receptor comes from a human donor in good health. CDR3 amino acids: CASSISAQPQHF. In DNA form, the CDR3 reads TGTGCCAGTAGTATCTCAGCTCAGCCCCAGCATTTT.